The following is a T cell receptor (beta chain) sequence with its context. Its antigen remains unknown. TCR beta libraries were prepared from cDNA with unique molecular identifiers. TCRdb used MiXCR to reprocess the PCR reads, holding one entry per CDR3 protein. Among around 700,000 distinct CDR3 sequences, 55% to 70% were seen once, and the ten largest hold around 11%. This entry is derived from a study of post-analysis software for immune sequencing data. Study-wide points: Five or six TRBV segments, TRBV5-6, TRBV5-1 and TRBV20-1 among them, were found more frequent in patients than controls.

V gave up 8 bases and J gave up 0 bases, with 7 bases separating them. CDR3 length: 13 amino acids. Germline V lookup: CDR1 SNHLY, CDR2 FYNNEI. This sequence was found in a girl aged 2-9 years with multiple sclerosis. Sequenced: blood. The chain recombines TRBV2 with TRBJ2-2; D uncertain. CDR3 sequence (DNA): TGTGCCAGCCCCCGATCGAACACCGGGGAGCTGTTTTTT. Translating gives CASPRSNTGELFF.